Each of the 12 T cell receptor beta chains below was sequenced from the same sample in a study of T cell responses to AZD1222 COVID-19 vaccine. The repertoire was sequenced with immunoSEQ multiplex PCR; TCRdb's copy has only in-frame clones and lacks some. The sample has 150,000 to 200,000 clones, 85% to 95% seen once. The sample here was peripheral blood, taken on day 0 of AZD1222 vaccination. Receptor source: an adult in good health.

The V call is TRBV30, the J call TRBJ1-1; D may be TRBD1 (5 bases). The CDR3 sequence is 14 residues long. V lost 4 bases, J lost 2 bases, and 14 bases lay in between. Germline values: CDR1 GTSNPN, CDR2 SVGIG (reference sequence). The CDR3 spells CAWILPGFNTEAFF. DNA for the CDR3: TGTGCCTGGATCCTACCAGGGTTCAACACTGAAGCTTTCTTT. The complete variable domain, with remaining parts taken from reference TRBV30 and TRBJ1-1, reads SQTIHQWPATLVQPVGSPLSLECTVEGTSNPNLYWYRQAAGRGLQLLFYSVGIGQISSEVPQNLSASRPQDRQFILSSKKLLLSDSGFYLCAWILPGFNTEAFFGQGTRLTVV.

The chain carries TRBV10-2 and TRBJ1-1, with TRBD1 identical over 9 bases. CDR1 is WSHSY, CDR2 SAAADI, per germline. This CDR3 spans 14 amino acids. The junction had 2 bases not matched to a gene; V was cut back by 5 bases and J by 1 base. The CDR3 here is CASSRTGANTEAFF. The CDR3 DNA is TGCGCCAGCAGTCGGACAGGGGCGAACACTGAAGCTTTCTTT.

The J gene is TRBJ2-1, the V gene TRBV18; tentatively, D is TRBD1 (6 bases). The V and J ends lost 3 bases and 7 bases respectively, with 16 bases between them. Germline V gene sequence: CDR1 KGHSH, CDR2 LQKENI. CDR3 length: 15 amino acids. In nucleotides, the CDR3 is TGTGCCAGCTCACCCGCAGAGGGGGTTTATAATGAGCAGTTCTTC. This translates into CASSPAEGVYNEQFF.

This chain connects TRBV13 to TRBJ2-7; 10 bases are a match to TRBD2. The length of the CDR3 is 17 residues. Germline assignment: CDR1 PRHDT and CDR2 FYEKMQ (reference sequence). After removal of 5 bases from V and 2 bases from J, the junction contained 12 bases not matched to a gene. This chain's CDR3 is CASSPPGGAGGPYEQYF. CDR3 nucleotides: TGTGCCAGCAGCCCTCCGGGTGGAGCGGGAGGGCCCTACGAGCAGTACTTC.

This chain links TRBV9 with TRBJ1-2; no reliable D call. Germline V gives CDR1 SGDLS, CDR2 YYNGEE. The CDR3 contains 13 residues. V was pared by 4 bases and J by 0 bases, with 7 bases between. The DNA for the CDR3 is TGTGCCAGCAGCAGGGTGCCTAACTATGGCTACACCTTC. Protein sequence: CASSRVPNYGYTF.

V gene TRBV29-1 combines with J gene TRBJ1-1; D is uncertain. Trimming removed 5 bases at V and 1 base at J, with 11 bases between. The V gene's germline CDR1 is SQVTM and CDR2 ANQGSEA. The CDR3 loop spans 13 amino acids. Here the CDR3 reads CSVSLGANTEAFF. The DNA of the CDR3 is TGCAGCGTTTCGTTAGGCGCGAACACTGAAGCTTTCTTT. Drawing the rest from reference TRBV29-1 and TRBJ1-1, the complete variable domain is SAVISQKPSRDICQRGTSLTIQCQVDSQVTMMFWYRQQPGQSLTLIATANQGSEATYESGFVIDKFPISRPNLTFSTLTVSNMSPEDSSIYLCSVSLGANTEAFFGQGTRLTVV.

The chain links TRBV5-6 to TRBJ1-1; D perhaps matches TRBD1 (6 bases). Trimming removed 1 base from V and 3 bases from J, with 13 bases in between. CDR1 and CDR2 (germline): SGHDT, YYEEEE. The CDR3 sequence is 15 residues long. DNA for the CDR3: TGTGCCAGCAGCTTGTTCCGGACAGAGGACACTGAAGCTTTCTTT. Its protein product is CASSLFRTEDTEAFF. Full variable domain (remainder filled in from reference TRBV5-6 and TRBJ1-1): DAGVTQSPTHLIKTRGQQVTLRCSPKSGHDTVSWYQQALGQGPQFIFQYYEEEERQRGNFPDRFSGHQFPNYSSELNVNALLLGDSALYLCASSLFRTEDTEAFFGQGTRLTVV.

This sequence joins TRBV28 and TRBJ1-5, with D possibly matching TRBD1 (5 bases). Trimming stripped 5 bases from V and 2 bases from J, with 16 bases between. The germline CDR1 and CDR2 sequences are MDHEN and SYDVKM. The CDR3 runs to 16 residues. This chain's CDR3 is CASSMGGGWGNQPQHF. CDR3 DNA: TGTGCCAGCAGTATGGGGGGGGGATGGGGCAATCAGCCCCAGCATTTT.

This clone has only one observation. The chain carries TRBV20-1 and TRBJ1-6; no clear D. Germline V gene lookup returns CDR1 DFQATT and CDR2 SNEGSKA (reference sequence). The CDR3 is made up of 10 amino acids. Deletions cut 7 bases from V and 9 bases from J, with 7 bases between. CDR3 loop: CSVNTSPLHF. CDR3 DNA sequence: TGCAGTGTCAATACTTCACCCCTCCACTTT.

The V and J genes are TRBV5-4 and TRBJ1-2; D gene ambiguous. CDR1 is SGHNT and CDR2 is YYREEE in the germline V gene (reference sequence). The V gene lost 4 bases and the J gene lost 5 bases, with 18 bases spanning the gap. CDR3 length equals 15 residues. CDR3 in amino acids: CASSPDLTEPYGYTF. CDR3 nucleotides: TGTGCCAGCAGCCCTGACCTGACTGAGCCTTATGGCTACACCTTC. The whole variable domain, remainder taken from reference TRBV5-4 and TRBJ1-2, is ETGVTQSPTHLIKTRGQQVTLRCSSQSGHNTVSWYQQALGQGPQFIFQYYREEENGRGNFPPRFSGLQFPNYSSELNVNALELDDSALYLCASSPDLTEPYGYTFGSGTRLTVV.

The chain carries TRBV3-1 (or the pseudogene TRBV3-2) and TRBJ1-3, with 8 bases identical to TRBD1. The V gene's germline CDR1 is LGHDT and CDR2 YNNKEL (reference sequence). This CDR3 spans 13 amino acids. After removal of 2 bases from V and 8 bases from J, the junction contained 2 bases not matched to a gene. Here the CDR3 reads CASSQQGAHTIYF. The CDR3 DNA reads TGTGCCAGCAGCCAACAGGGGGCACACACCATATATTTT.

J is TRBJ1-2 and V is TRBV27, with no clear D. This CDR3 is built from 12 residues. The V and J ends lost 4 bases and 8 bases respectively, with 11 bases between them. The V gene's germline CDR1 is MNHEY and CDR2 SMNVEV (reference sequence). The CDR3 loop is CASSSPWWGYTF. CDR3 DNA sequence: TGTGCCAGCAGTTCCCCGTGGTGGGGCTACACCTTC.